This passage covers 19 T cell receptor beta chains from one sample sequenced in a study of blood T cell repertoires in COVID-19. TCRdb keeps only in-frame clones here, not all; method: immunoSEQ multiplex PCR. The sample includes 200,000 or so clones, roughly 85% of them seen just once. The sequencing sample was made of PBMCs or T cells enriched from blood (not recorded which). The source of these receptors is a woman between 50 and 59 years old who had been exposed to COVID-19.

The chain joins TRBV7-3 to TRBJ2-3, with TRBD2 matching over 11 bases. The germline CDR1 and CDR2 sequences are SGHTA and FQGTGA. V lost 0 bases and J lost 1; bases outside the gene matches: 6. The CDR3 contains 18 residues. The CDR3 sequence is CASSLTNPGLAGTDTQYF. CDR3 nucleotide sequence: TGTGCCAGCAGCTTAACGAACCCGGGACTAGCGGGCACAGATACGCAGTATTTT.

V and J are TRBV7-9 and TRBJ1-4; D is unresolved. Germline CDR1 is SEHNR and CDR2 is FQNEAQ (reference sequence). The V end lost 1 base, the J end lost 0 bases, and 6 bases lay between the germline ends. The CDR3 covers 15 residues. CDR3 in amino acids: CASSLGQATNEKLFF. CDR3 nucleotides: TGTGCCAGCAGCTTAGGGCAAGCAACTAATGAAAAACTGTTTTTT. Combining the CDR3 with reference TRBV7-9 and TRBJ1-4 gives the whole variable domain DTGVSQNPRHKITKRGQNVTFRCDPISEHNRLYWYRQTLGQGPEFLTYFQNEAQLEKSRLLSDRFSAERPKGSFSTLEIQRTEQGDSAMYLCASSLGQATNEKLFFGSGTQLSVL.

The CDR3: CASSPQGASSYEQYF. In DNA form, the CDR3 reads TGTGCCAGCAGCCCACAGGGGGCTAGCTCCTACGAGCAGTACTTC. The rearrangement uses TRBV6-5 and TRBJ2-7; 9 bases agree with TRBD1. Germline trimming cut 6 bases from V and 0 bases from J; bases unmatched to any gene: 6. This CDR3 is built from 15 residues. Germline V gene lookup returns CDR1 MNHEY and CDR2 SVGAGI.

This rearrangement joins TRBV12-5 to TRBJ1-5, with 7 bases lining up with TRBD1. This CDR3 is 15 amino acids long. V was clipped by 3 bases and J by 2 bases; unmatched bases: 4. CDR1 and CDR2 (germline): LGHNT, FRNRAP. The DNA for the CDR3 is TGTGCTAGTGGTTTTGACGGACAGGGCAATCAGCCCCAGCATTTT. Amino acids: CASGFDGQGNQPQHF. Complete variable domain (other parts from reference TRBV12-5 and TRBJ1-5): DARVTQTPRHKVTEMGQEVTMRCQPILGHNTVFWYRQTMMQGLELLAYFRNRAPLDDSGMPKDRFSAEMPDATLATLKIQPSEPRDSAVYFCASGFDGQGNQPQHFGDGTRLSIL.

The chain is built from TRBV6-6 and TRBJ2-2; TRBD1 matches at 7 bases. The CDR3 contains 16 residues. Trimming removed 5 bases from V and 3 bases from J; junction bases left unmatched: 9. Germline V gene lookup returns CDR1 MNHNY and CDR2 SVGAGI (reference sequence). CDR3 region: CASSPDRRPYTGELFF. In DNA, the CDR3 is TGTGCCAGCAGTCCGGACAGGCGACCATACACCGGGGAGCTGTTTTTT.

The genes are TRBV7-3 and TRBJ2-1, with D perhaps matching TRBD2 (5 bases). The CDR3 loop spans 15 amino acids. Trimming left V 5 bases short and J 9 bases short, with 20 bases between. Germline-derived CDR1 and CDR2 are SGHTA and FQGTGA. CDR3 DNA sequence: TGTGCCAGCAGCCCCGCGGGCCGCCTTGGAGGTGAGCAGTTCTTC. Amino acids: CASSPAGRLGGEQFF. Full variable domain (rest looked up from reference TRBV7-3 and TRBJ2-1): GAGVSQTPSNKVTEKGKYVELRCDPISGHTALYWYRQSLGQGPEFLIYFQGTGAADDSGLPNDRFFAVRPEGSVSTLKIQRTERGDSAVYLCASSPAGRLGGEQFFGPGTRLTVL.

This chain joins TRBV19 and TRBJ2-5, with a weak D call TRBD1 (5 bases). The V and J ends lost 4 bases and 0 bases respectively, with 15 bases between them. Germline CDR1 is LNHDA and CDR2 is SQIVND (reference sequence). This CDR3 spans 16 amino acids. The chain's CDR3 is CASSTSGQGDQETQYF. CDR3 coding DNA: TGTGCCAGTAGTACGTCCGGGCAGGGCGACCAAGAGACCCAGTACTTC.

This clone was counted only a few times. This chain connects TRBV7-9 to TRBJ2-7, with 8 bases aligning to TRBD1. The CDR3 has 17 residues. Per the germline V gene, CDR1 is SEHNR and CDR2 is FQNEAQ (reference sequence). After removal of 4 bases from V and 0 bases from J, the junction contained 11 bases not matched to a gene. The CDR3 DNA reads TGTGCCAGCAGCTCCGGACAGGGACAACTAGGCTCCTACGAGCAGTACTTC. Residues: CASSSGQGQLGSYEQYF.

Comment on this clone: The sample holds other DNA sequences that translate to the same CDR3. The V and J genes are TRBV11-2 and TRBJ1-2, with 10 bases identical to TRBD1. The CDR3 is 13 residues long. Germline V gene sequence: CDR1 SGHAT, CDR2 FQNNGV. With 3 bases clipped from V and 5 bases from J, the junction kept 0 bases outside the gene matches. In DNA form, the CDR3 reads TGTGCCAGCAGCTTGGGACAGGGGTATGGCTACACCTTC. Its translation: CASSLGQGYGYTF. Full variable domain (rest looked up from reference TRBV11-2 and TRBJ1-2): EAGVAQSPRYKIIEKRQSVAFWCNPISGHATLYWYQQILGQGPKLLIQFQNNGVVDDSQLPKDRFSAERLKGVDSTLKIQPAKLEDSAVYLCASSLGQGYGYTFGSGTRLTVV.

The chain combines TRBV2 with TRBJ2-4, with 11 bases fitting TRBD2. Germline CDR1 and CDR2: SNHLY and FYNNEI. The CDR3 covers 14 residues. Losses at the gene ends were 6 bases for V and 16 bases for J; bases not matched to a gene: 14. This CDR3 is CASRENSGGGEDYF. The CDR3 DNA is TGTGCCAGCAGAGAGAATAGCGGGGGGGGCGAGGATTACTTC.

This chain links TRBV7-9 with TRBJ1-1; no definite D call. Looked up from germline, CDR1 is SEHNR and CDR2 is FQNEAQ (reference sequence). The V and J ends lost 2 bases and 8 bases respectively, with 9 bases between them. CDR3 length: 12 residues. DNA for the CDR3: TGTGCCAGCAGCTTAAGGAGTCAGGAAGCTTTCTTT. This sequence encodes CASSLRSQEAFF.

This clone appeared a few times. The chain has TRBV7-8 and TRBJ1-1, with D unclear. The CDR3 is made up of 14 amino acids. Germline V gives CDR1 SGHVS, CDR2 FQNEAQ. The V end was cut by 2 bases, the J end by 5 bases, with 12 bases between. CDR3 coding DNA: TGTGCCAGCAGCTTAACAGCAGGTGGTACTGAAGCTTTCTTT. This translates into CASSLTAGGTEAFF.

This chain joins TRBV5-4 and TRBJ1-2; D is possibly TRBD1 (5 bases). Germline lookup yields CDR1 SGHNT and CDR2 YYREEE (reference sequence). CDR3 size: 15 residues. The V and J ends lost 0 bases and 4 bases respectively, with 13 bases between them. The CDR3 bases are TGTGCCAGCAGCTTGGGGGCAGGGATGGGCTATGGCTACACCTTC. Translation: CASSLGAGMGYGYTF.

The chain uses TRBV5-5 and TRBJ1-4; D is ambiguous. V was cut by 0 bases and J by 5 bases, with 11 bases left in between. The CDR3 spans 15 residues. Per germline, CDR1 SGHKS and CDR2 YYEKEE (reference sequence). The CDR3 reads CASSLDAELNEKLFF. The CDR3, as DNA: TGTGCCAGCAGCTTGGATGCAGAACTAAATGAAAAACTGTTTTTT.

This clone was observed once. The V call is TRBV21-1, the J call TRBJ2-1; TRBD2 is the table's D call, not checked against the DNA. TRBV21-1 is an annotated pseudogene. This CDR3 is built from 18 residues. CDR3 protein: CASVGCMAKTGVSNEQFF. The CDR3 DNA reads TGTGCCAGCGTGGGGTGCATGGCGAAGACGGGGGTCTCCAATGAGCAGTTCTTC.

The chain has TRBV19 and TRBJ1-2; D uncertain. The CDR3 runs to 14 residues. Germline CDR1 is LNHDA and CDR2 is SQIVND (reference sequence). V was trimmed by 4 bases and J by 0 bases, leaving 9 bases between them. CDR3 bases: TGTGCCAGTAGTAACAACAGACCTAACTATGGCTACACCTTC. It codes for CASSNNRPNYGYTF.

Of note for this clone: At the DNA level, this CDR3 is encoded by other sequences in the same sample as well. J is TRBJ1-1 and V is TRBV3-1 (or the pseudogene TRBV3-2), with D unresolved. CDR1 is LGHDT, CDR2 YNNKEL, per germline (reference sequence). The CDR3 extends over 14 amino acids. Trimming stripped 0 bases from V and 4 bases from J, with 9 bases between. The CDR3 DNA sequence: TGTGCCAGCAGCCAAGATCCGAGGGCCACTGAAGCTTTCTTT. Translating it yields CASSQDPRATEAFF.

This chain joins TRBV9 and TRBJ1-2, with TRBD1 as a possible D gene (5 bases). The CDR3 has 13 amino acids. V was cut by 0 bases and J by 9 bases, with 12 bases left in between. Germline V CDR1 and CDR2: SGDLS, YYNGEE. CDR3 region: CASSVDPDSSYTF. CDR3 DNA sequence: TGTGCCAGCAGCGTAGATCCCGACAGTAGCTACACCTTC.

This chain uses TRBV6-4 with TRBJ1-4; D is possibly TRBD1 (6 bases). Germline-derived CDR1 and CDR2 are MRHNA and SNTAGT. V was cut by 9 bases and J by 5 bases, with 13 bases left in between. The CDR3 length is 13 residues. The chain's CDR3 is CASSRDINEKLFF. The CDR3 DNA is TGTGCCAGTTCCAGGGACATCAATGAAAAACTGTTTTTT.